This T cell receptor beta chain was documented in a study of siplizumab effects on memory and regulatory T cells. The CDR3 is made up of 16 amino acids. Generated by immunoSEQ multiplex PCR, the TCRdb table keeps only in-frame clones and is missing some. The sample lists over 100,000 clones; about 92% were seen once. The genes are TRBV7-5 and TRBJ1-1; TRBD1, the table's D call, lacks a check against the DNA. TRBV7-5 is flagged as a pseudogene. The specimen sequenced was Tregs sorted from blood. This clonotype originated in a human donor in good health. The CDR3 region has the DNA TGTGCCAGAAGCTTAGATTTGGGGCGCTTGGACACTGAAGCTTTCTTT. Its translation: CARSLDLGRLDTEAFF.